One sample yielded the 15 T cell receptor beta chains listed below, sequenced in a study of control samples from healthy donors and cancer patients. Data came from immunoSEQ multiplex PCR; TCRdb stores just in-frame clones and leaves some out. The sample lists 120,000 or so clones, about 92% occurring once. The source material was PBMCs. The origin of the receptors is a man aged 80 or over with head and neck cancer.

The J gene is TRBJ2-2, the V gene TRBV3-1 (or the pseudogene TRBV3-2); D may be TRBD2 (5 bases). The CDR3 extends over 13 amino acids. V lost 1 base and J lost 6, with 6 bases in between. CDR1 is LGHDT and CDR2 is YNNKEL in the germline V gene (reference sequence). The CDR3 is CASSQVSAGELFF. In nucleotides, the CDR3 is TGTGCCAGCAGCCAAGTTAGCGCCGGGGAGCTGTTTTTT.

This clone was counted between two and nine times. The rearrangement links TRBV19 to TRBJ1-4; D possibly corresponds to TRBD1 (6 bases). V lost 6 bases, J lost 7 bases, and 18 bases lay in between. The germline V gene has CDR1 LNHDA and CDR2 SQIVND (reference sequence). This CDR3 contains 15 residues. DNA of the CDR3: TGTGCCAGTAGGCGGACTCAGGGGAGGGGTGAAAAACTGTTTTTT. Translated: CASRRTQGRGEKLFF.

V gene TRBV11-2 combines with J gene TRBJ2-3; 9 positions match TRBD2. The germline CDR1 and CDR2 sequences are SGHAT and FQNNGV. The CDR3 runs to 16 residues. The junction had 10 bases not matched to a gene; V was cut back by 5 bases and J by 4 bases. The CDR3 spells CASSPRGSGRSDTQYF. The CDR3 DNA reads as TGTGCCAGCAGCCCCCGAGGTAGCGGGAGATCAGATACGCAGTATTTT.

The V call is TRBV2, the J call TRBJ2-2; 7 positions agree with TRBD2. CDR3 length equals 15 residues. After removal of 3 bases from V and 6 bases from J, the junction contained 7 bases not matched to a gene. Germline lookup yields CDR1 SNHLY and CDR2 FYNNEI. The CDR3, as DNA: TGTGCCAGCAGTGAGGCAAGCGGGAAACCCGGGGAGCTGTTTTTT. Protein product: CASSEASGKPGELFF. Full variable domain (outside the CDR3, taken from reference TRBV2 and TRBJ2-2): EPEVTQTPSHQVTQMGQEVILRCVPISNHLYFYWYRQILGQKVEFLVSFYNNEISEKSEIFDDQFSVERPDGSNFTLKIRSTKLEDSAMYFCASSEASGKPGELFFGEGSRLTVL.

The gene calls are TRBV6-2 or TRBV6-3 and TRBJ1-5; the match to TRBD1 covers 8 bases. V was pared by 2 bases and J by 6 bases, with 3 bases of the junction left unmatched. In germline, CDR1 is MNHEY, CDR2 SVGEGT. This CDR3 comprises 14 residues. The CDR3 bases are TGTGCCAGCAGTTACCGACAGGGGTTTCAGCCCCAGCATTTT. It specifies CASSYRQGFQPQHF.

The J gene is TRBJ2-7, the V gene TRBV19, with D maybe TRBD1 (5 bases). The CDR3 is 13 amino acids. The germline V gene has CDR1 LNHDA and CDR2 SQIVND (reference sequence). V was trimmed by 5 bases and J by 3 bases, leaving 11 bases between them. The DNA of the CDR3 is TGTGCCAGTAGTTTGGGGCACTACTACGAGCAGTACTTC. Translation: CASSLGHYYEQYF.

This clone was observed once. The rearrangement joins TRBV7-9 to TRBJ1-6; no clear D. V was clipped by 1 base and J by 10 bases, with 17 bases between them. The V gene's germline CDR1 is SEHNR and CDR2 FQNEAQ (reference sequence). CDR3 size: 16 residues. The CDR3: CASSLEIRPTGSPLHF. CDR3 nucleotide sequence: TGTGCCAGCAGCTTAGAGATCCGGCCGACTGGATCACCCCTCCACTTT.

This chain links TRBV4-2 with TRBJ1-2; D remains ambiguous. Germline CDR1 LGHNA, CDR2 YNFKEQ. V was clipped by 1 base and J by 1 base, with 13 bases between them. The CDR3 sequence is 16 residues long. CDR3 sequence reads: CASSQANTGLNYGYTF. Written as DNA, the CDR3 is TGTGCCAGCAGCCAAGCCAATACCGGGCTTAACTATGGCTACACCTTC.

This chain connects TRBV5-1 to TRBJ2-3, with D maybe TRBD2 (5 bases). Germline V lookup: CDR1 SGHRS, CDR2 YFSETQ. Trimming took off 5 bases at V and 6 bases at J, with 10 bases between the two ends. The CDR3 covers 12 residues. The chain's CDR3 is CASRISGDTQYF. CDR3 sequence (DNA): TGCGCCAGCAGAATTTCGGGGGATACGCAGTATTTT.

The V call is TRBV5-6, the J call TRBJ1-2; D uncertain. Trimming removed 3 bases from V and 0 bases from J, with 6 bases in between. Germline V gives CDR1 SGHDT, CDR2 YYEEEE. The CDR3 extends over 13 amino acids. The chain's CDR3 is CASSSFPNYGYTF. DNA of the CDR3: TGTGCCAGCAGCTCCTTTCCTAACTATGGCTACACCTTC.

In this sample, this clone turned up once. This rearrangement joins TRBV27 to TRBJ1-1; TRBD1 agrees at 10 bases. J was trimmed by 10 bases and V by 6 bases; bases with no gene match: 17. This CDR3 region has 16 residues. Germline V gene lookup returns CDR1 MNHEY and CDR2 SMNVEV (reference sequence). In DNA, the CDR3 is TGTGCCAGCAGCTTCACCGGGACAGGGGTCACCCGCCCAGCTTTCTTT. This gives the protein CASSFTGTGVTRPAFF.

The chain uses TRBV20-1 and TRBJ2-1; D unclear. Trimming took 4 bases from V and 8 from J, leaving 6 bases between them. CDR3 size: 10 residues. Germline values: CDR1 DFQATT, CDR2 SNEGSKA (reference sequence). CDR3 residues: CSAIPHEQFF. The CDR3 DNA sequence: TGCAGTGCTATTCCGCATGAGCAGTTCTTC.

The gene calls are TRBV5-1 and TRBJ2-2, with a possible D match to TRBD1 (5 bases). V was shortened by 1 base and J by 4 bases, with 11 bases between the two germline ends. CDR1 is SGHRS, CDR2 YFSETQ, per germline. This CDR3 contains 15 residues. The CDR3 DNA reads TGCGCCAGCAGCTTGCCGACAGTCTCCACCGGGGAGCTGTTTTTT. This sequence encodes CASSLPTVSTGELFF.

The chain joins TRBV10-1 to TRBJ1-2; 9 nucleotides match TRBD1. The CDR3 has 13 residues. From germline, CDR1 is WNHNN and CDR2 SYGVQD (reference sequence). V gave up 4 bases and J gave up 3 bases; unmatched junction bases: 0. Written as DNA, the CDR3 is TGCGCCAGCAGTGGGGACAGGGACTATGGCTACACCTTC. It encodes CASSGDRDYGYTF.

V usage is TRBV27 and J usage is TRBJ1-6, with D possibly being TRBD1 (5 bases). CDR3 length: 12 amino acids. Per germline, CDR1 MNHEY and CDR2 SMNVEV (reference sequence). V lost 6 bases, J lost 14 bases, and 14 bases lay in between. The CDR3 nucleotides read TGTGCCAGCAGCGCCCCAAAAGGGGCCCTCCACTTT. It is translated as CASSAPKGALHF.